This entry features one T cell receptor (beta chain) sequence. The sample holds one count of this clone. The target of this receptor is not known. Base-call qualities are not available, and no considerably larger clone is one nucleotide away. Participants in the prospective study were aged roughly 18 to 100 years, lived in 20 to 25 United States geographic areas, and enrolled through a virtual design. To assign participants to cohorts, the prospective study relied on clinical history that participants themselves reported in a screening survey and a study questionnaire. For ImmuneRACE Cohort 3, a participant was defined as recovered based on two consecutive negative NP/OP PCR tests, clearance by a healthcare professional, or resolution of symptoms. Mobile phlebotomists in the prospective study collected whole blood, serum and a nasopharyngeal or oropharyngeal swab from every participant. Additional blood draws and questionnaires over an approximately two-month period could optionally be provided by prospective study participants. Blood samples from the prospective study were shipped frozen or at room temperature prior to DNA extraction.

The CDR3 runs 16 amino acids, cysteine and phenylalanine included. The retained sequence is limited to the CDR3, 48 bases, with the frame set at the first base. CDR1 is given as MDHEN and CDR2 as SYDVKM, both from the germline V gene. Germline trimming amounts to 6 bases on V and 0 bases on J, with 5 as the count of junction bases outside the gene matches. The immunoSEQ Assay, a bias-controlled multiplex PCR, was used to amplify TCRbeta CDR3 regions from genomic DNA. The authors processed their data as follows. The number of nucleated cells in each sample was estimated by amplification of reference gene primers within the assay. To quantify the absolute abundance of each unique TCRbeta CDR3 rearrangement, sequence reads were collapsed and filtered. Productive Simpson clonality was computed per sample as the square root of Simpson's diversity index over productive rearrangements. Held by TCRdb, this immuneACCESS table contains in-frame sequences only and omits some clones. Under half of the omission traces to an unresolved V gene where checked; the cause of the rest is unknown. The D gene and trimming were derived from the DNA, and the V and J assignments and clone size from that table. This sample lists around 330,000 clones; approximately 90% were detected once. The ten largest make up about 8.9% of the sample.

The data originate from a study of blood T cell repertoires in COVID-19 (dated by TCRdb to about 2020). A note on the overall study: Collaborator samples came from the United States, Italy and Spain and covered acute and convalescent phases of COVID-19. The prospective study material was composed of cDNA or gDNA derived from T cells, B-cell-depleted T cells, or PBMCs. The dataset comprised deeply sampled blood TCRbeta repertoires from subjects exposed to, actively infected with, or recovered from COVID-19. A freely available public database, intended as a resource for researchers studying the immune response to SARS-CoV-2, is where the repertoires were released. The samples were drawn from two sources: the first 160 participants of the ongoing ImmuneRACE study, and 1,000 to 1,500 subjects contributed by 6 global collaborators. A de-identified subject ID, COVID-19 status, age in years and sex were almost always included in the sample metadata. Where available, HLA class I and class II types were obtained from metadata supplied by the sample provider rather than from assay-based typing.

The full study reports these points: The quantity of clinical and demographic metadata differed by source and by participant and was supplied without curation.

The clonotype comes from a woman in her late teens or twenties who had recovered from COVID-19. The sample was PBMCs or T cells enriched from blood (not recorded which). The chain uses TRBV28 and TRBJ2-5, with 12 bases matching TRBD2. This receptor carries the CDR3 CASRSRLAGDQETQYF. The DNA reads as follows: TGTGCCAGCAGATCCCGACTAGCGGGAGACCAAGAGACCCAGTACTTC.